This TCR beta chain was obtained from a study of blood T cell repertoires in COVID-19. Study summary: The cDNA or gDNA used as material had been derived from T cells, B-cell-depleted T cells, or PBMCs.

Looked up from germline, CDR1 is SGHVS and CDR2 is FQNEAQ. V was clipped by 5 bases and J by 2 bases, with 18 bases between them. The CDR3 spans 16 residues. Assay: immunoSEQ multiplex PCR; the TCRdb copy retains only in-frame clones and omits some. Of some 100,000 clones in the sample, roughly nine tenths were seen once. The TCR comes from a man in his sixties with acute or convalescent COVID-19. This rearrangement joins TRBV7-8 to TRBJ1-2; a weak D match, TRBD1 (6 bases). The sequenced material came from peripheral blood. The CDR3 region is CASSLVGGAENYGYTF. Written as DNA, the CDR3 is TGTGCCAGCAGCCTGGTAGGGGGGGCTGAGAACTATGGCTACACCTTC.